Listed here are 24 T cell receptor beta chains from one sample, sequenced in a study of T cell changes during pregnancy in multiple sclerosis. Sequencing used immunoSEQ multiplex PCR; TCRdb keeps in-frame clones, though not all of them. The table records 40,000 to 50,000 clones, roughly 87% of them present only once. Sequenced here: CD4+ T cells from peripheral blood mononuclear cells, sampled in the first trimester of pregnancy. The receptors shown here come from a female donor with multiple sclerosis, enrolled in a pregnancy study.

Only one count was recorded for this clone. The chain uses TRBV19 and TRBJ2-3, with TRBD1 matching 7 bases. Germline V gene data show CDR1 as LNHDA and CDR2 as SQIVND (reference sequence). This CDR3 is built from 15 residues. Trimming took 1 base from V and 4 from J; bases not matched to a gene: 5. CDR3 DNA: TGTGCCAGTAGTATAGGCGAGGGGGCCGCAGATACGCAGTATTTT. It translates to CASSIGEGAADTQYF.

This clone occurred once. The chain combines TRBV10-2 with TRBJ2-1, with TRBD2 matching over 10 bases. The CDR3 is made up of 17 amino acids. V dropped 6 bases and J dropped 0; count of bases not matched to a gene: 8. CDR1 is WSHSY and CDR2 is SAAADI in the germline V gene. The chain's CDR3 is CASSRTSGKSSYNEQFF. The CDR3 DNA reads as TGCGCCAGCAGCCGGACTAGCGGCAAAAGCTCCTACAATGAGCAGTTCTTC.

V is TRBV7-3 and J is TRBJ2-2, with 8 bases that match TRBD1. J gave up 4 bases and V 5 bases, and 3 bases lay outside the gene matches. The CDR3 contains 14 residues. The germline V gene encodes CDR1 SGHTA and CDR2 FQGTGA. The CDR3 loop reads CASSEQGATGELFF. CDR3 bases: TGTGCCAGCAGCGAGCAGGGGGCCACCGGGGAGCTGTTTTTT. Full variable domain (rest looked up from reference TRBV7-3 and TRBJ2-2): GAGVSQTPSNKVTEKGKYVELRCDPISGHTALYWYRQSLGQGPEFLIYFQGTGAADDSGLPNDRFFAVRPEGSVSTLKIQRTERGDSAVYLCASSEQGATGELFFGEGSRLTVL.

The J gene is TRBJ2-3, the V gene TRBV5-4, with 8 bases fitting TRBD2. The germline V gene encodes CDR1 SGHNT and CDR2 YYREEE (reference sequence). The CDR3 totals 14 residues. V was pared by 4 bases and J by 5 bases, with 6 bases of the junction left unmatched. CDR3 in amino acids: CASSLSGRGDTQYF. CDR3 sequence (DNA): TGTGCCAGCAGCCTGTCCGGGAGGGGAGATACGCAGTATTTT.

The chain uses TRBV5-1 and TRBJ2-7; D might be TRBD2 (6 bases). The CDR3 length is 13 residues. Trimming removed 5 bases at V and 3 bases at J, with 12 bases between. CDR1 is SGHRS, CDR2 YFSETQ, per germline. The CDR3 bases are TGCGCCAGCAGGGACCCGGGAGACTACGAGCAGTACTTC. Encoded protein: CASRDPGDYEQYF. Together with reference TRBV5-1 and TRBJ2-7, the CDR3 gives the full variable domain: KAGVTQTPRYLIKTRGQQVTLSCSPISGHRSVSWYQQTPGQGLQFLFEYFSETQRNKGNFPGRFSGRQFSNSRSEMNVSTLELGDSALYLCASRDPGDYEQYFGPGTRLTVT.

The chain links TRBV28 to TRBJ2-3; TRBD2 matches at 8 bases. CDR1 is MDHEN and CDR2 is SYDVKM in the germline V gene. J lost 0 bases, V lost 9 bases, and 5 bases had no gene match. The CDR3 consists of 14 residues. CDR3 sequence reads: CASSQRGSTDTQYF. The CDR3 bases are TGTGCCAGTAGCCAGCGGGGGAGCACAGATACGCAGTATTTT.

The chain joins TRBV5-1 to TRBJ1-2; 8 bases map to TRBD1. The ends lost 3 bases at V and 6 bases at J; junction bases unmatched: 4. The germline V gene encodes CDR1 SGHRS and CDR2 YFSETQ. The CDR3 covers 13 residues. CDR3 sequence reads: CASSSGTGDGYTF. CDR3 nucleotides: TGCGCCAGCAGCTCTGGGACAGGTGATGGCTACACCTTC.

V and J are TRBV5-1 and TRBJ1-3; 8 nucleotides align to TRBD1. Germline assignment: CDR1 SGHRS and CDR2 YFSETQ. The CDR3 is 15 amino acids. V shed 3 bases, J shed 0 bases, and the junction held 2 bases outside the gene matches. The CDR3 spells CASSSQGGSGNTIYF. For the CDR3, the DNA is TGCGCCAGCAGCTCACAGGGGGGCTCTGGAAACACCATATATTTT.

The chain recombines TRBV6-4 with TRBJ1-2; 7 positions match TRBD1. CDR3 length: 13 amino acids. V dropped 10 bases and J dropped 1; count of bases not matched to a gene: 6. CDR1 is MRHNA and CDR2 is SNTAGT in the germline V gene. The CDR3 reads CATRGQNNYGYTF. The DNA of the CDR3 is TGTGCCACCCGGGGACAGAATAACTATGGCTACACCTTC.

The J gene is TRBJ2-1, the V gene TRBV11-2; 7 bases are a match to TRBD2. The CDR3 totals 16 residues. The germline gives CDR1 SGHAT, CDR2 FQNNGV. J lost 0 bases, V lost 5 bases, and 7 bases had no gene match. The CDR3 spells CASSPWTRSSYNEQFF. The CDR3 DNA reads TGTGCCAGCAGCCCTTGGACTAGAAGCTCCTACAATGAGCAGTTCTTC.

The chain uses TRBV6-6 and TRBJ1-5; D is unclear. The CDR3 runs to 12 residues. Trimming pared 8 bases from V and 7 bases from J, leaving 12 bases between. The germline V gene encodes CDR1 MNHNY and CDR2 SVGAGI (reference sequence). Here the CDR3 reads CASGTVAQPQHF. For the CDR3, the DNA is TGTGCCAGCGGTACAGTTGCCCAGCCCCAGCATTTT.

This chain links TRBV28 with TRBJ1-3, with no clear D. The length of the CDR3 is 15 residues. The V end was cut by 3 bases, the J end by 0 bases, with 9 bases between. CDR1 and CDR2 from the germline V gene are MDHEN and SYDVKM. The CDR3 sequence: CASSFLRPSGNTIYF. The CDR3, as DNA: TGTGCCAGCAGTTTCCTCAGGCCCTCTGGAAACACCATATATTTT.

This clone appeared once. The CDR3 DNA reads TGCGCCAGCAGCTTGGCCGGAGTTAGCGGATACAATGAGCAGTTCTTC. It encodes CASSLAGVSGYNEQFF. The gene calls are TRBV5-1 and TRBJ2-1; perhaps TRBD2 as D (6 bases). V was cut by 0 bases and J by 4 bases, with 14 bases left in between. From germline, CDR1 is SGHRS and CDR2 YFSETQ. The CDR3 contains 16 residues.

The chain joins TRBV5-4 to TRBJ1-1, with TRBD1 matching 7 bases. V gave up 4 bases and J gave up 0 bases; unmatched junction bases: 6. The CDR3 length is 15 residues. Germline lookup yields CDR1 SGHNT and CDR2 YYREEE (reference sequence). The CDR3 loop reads CASSAGQIMNTEAFF. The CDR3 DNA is TGTGCCAGCAGCGCGGGACAGATTATGAACACTGAAGCTTTCTTT.

Here the CDR3 reads CASSPGLADGETQYF. As DNA, the CDR3 is TGCGCCAGCAGCCCGGGACTAGCGGACGGGGAGACCCAGTACTTC. The V gene is TRBV10-1, the J gene TRBJ2-5; TRBD2 aligns across 11 bases. Germline trimming cut 6 bases from V and 5 bases from J; bases unmatched to any gene: 8. CDR3 length: 15 residues. Germline loops: CDR1 WNHNN, CDR2 SYGVQD (reference sequence).

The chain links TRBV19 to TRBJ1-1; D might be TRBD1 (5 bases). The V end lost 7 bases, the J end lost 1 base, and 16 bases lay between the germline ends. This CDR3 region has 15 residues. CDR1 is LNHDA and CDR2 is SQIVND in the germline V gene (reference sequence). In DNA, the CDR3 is TGTGCCAGTATTGGCGGGGGAAATCAGAACACTGAAGCTTTCTTT. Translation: CASIGGGNQNTEAFF.

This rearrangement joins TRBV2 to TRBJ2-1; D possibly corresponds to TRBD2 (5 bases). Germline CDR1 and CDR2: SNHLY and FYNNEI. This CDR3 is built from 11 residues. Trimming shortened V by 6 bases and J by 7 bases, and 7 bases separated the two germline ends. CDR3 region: CASRRENEQFF. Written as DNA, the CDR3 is TGTGCCAGCAGAAGGGAGAATGAGCAGTTCTTC.

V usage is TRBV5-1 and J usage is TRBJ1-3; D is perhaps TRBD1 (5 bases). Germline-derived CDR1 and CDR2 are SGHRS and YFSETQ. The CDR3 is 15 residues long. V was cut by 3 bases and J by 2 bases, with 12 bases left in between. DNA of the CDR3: TGCGCCAGCAGCTCACAGGCAAACACTGGAAACACCATATATTTT. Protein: CASSSQANTGNTIYF.

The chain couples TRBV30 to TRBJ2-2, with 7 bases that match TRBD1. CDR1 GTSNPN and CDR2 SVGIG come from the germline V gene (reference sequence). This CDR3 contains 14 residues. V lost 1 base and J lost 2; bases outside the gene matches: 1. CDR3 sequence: CAWSEGANTGELFF. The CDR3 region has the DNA TGTGCCTGGAGTGAGGGGGCTAACACCGGGGAGCTGTTTTTT. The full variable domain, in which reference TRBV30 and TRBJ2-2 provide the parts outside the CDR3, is SQTIHQWPATLVQPVGSPLSLECTVEGTSNPNLYWYRQAAGRGLQLLFYSVGIGQISSEVPQNLSASRPQDRQFILSSKKLLLSDSGFYLCAWSEGANTGELFFGEGSRLTVL.

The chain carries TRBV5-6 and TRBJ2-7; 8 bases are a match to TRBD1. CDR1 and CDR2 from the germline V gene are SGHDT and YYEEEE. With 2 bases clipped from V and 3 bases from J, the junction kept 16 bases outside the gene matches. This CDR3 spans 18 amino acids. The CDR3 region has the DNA TGTGCCAGCAGCTTTATTCAAGACAGGGGCAGGTTGAACTACGAGCAGTACTTC. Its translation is CASSFIQDRGRLNYEQYF.

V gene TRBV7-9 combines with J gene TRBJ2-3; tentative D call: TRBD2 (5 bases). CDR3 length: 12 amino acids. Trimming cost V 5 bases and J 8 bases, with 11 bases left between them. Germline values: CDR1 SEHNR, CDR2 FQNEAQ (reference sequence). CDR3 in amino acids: CASSPPDFTQYF. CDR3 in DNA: TGTGCCAGCAGCCCCCCGGACTTTACGCAGTATTTT. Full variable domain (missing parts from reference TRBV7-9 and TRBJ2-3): DTGVSQNPRHKITKRGQNVTFRCDPISEHNRLYWYRQTLGQGPEFLTYFQNEAQLEKSRLLSDRFSAERPKGSFSTLEIQRTEQGDSAMYLCASSPPDFTQYFGPGTRLTVL.

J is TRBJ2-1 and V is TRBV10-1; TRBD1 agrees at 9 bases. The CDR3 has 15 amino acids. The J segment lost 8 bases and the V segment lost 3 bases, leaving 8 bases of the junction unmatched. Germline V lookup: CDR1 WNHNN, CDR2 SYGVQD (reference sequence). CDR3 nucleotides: TGCGCCAGCAGTGACCCTGGACAGGGGTACGATGAGCAGTTCTTC. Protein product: CASSDPGQGYDEQFF.

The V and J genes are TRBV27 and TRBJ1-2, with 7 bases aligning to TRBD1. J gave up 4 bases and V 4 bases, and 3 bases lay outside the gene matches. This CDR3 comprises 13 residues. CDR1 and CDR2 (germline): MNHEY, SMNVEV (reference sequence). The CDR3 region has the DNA TGTGCCAGCAGTTCGACAGGGAGCTATGGCTACACCTTC. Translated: CASSSTGSYGYTF.

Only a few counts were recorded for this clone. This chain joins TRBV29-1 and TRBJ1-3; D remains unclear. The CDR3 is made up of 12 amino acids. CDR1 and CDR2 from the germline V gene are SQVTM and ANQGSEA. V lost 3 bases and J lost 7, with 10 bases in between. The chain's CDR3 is CSVDAPGNTIYF. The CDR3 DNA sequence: TGCAGCGTTGACGCCCCCGGGAACACCATATATTTT.